These T cell receptor beta chains were read from a single sample in a study of response to subunit inactivated influenza vaccine. From the RT-PCR reads, TCRdb called clonotypes with MiXCR, one entry per CDR3 protein. The sample holds approximately 480,000 distinct CDR3 sequences, approximately 11% seen once. The starting material was PBMCs from blood, obtained 45 days after vaccination. The receptors were gathered from a middle-aged man who received an inactivated influenza vaccine. Each CDR3 is given with its conserved first and last residue. A D gene is named only where the DNA matches it firmly. The size entry is marked missing in some rows and otherwise reads once, few, many or a size class.

abundance,j_gene,d_gene,v_gene,len,CDR3nt,CDR3aa
few,TRBJ1-5,.,TRBV4-1,16,TGCGCCAGCAGCCTTGGCGGGGCGCGGGGCAATCAGCCCCAGCATTTT,CASSLGGARGNQPQHF
many,TRBJ1-1,TRBD1,TRBV12-3/TRBV12-4,15,TGTGCCAGCACTCTGGACAGGAGGATGAACACTGAAGCTTTCTTT,CASTLDRRMNTEAFF
many,TRBJ2-6,.,TRBV12-3/TRBV12-4,14,TGTGCCAGCAGTCAGTCTACTGGGGCCAACGTCCTGACTTTC,CASSQSTGANVLTF
.,TRBJ2-3,.,TRBV13,13,TGTGCCAGCGGATCGGGGGCCCCAGATACGCAGTATTTT,CASGSGAPDTQYF
.,TRBJ2-7,TRBD2,TRBV7-2,15,TGTGCCAGCAGCCGAGGGGCGGGAGGCTCGGACGAGCAGTACTTC,CASSRGAGGSDEQYF
many,TRBJ2-5,.,TRBV29-1,12,TGCAGCGCGACTCTCGGGATAGAGACCCAGTACTTC,CSATLGIETQYF
few,TRBJ2-5,TRBD2,TRBV20-1,14,TGCAGTGCTAGTTTAGCGGGGGGGCAAGAGACCCAGTACTTC,CSASLAGGQETQYF
many,TRBJ2-2,.,TRBV20-1,14,TGCAGTGCTAGAGGGGAGCTTAACACCGGGGAGCTGTTTTTT,CSARGELNTGELFF
many,TRBJ2-7,TRBD2,TRBV29-1,13,TGCAGCGTTGGGCTAGCGGGAGGGGGCGAGCAGTACTTC,CSVGLAGGGEQYF
many,TRBJ2-3,.,TRBV5-1,14,TGCGCCAGCAGCCCTGGCAGGGTCCTTGATACGCAGTATTTT,CASSPGRVLDTQYF
few,TRBJ1-1,.,TRBV20-1,13,TGCAGTGCCAGAGTTAGGGGGGGCGTGGGAGCTTTCTTT,CSARVRGGVGAFF
.,TRBJ2-3,TRBD2,TRBV4-2,19,TGTGCCAGCAGCTCAAGCAGGACTAGCGGGAGTTGGGGCACAGATACGCAGTATTTT,CASSSSRTSGSWGTDTQYF
.,TRBJ2-7,TRBD2,TRBV28,14,TGTGCCAGCAAAGGGACTAGCGGATTATACGAGCAGTACTTC,CASKGTSGLYEQYF
many,TRBJ1-6,.,TRBV6-5,13,TGTGCCAGCAGTTATTCCTATAATTCACCCCTCCACTTT,CASSYSYNSPLHF
.,TRBJ1-6,.,TRBV20-1,15,TGCAGTGCTATAGAAACTAGAGGTTATAATTCACCCCTCCACTTT,CSAIETRGYNSPLHF
few,TRBJ2-1,TRBD1,TRBV4-1,16,TGCGCCAGCAGCCAAGATCGGGACAGGGAAAACAATGAGCAGTTCTTC,CASSQDRDRENNEQFF
.,TRBJ2-3,.,TRBV15,17,TGTGCCACCAGCAGAGATTTTGGGGGGGGCTCGACAGATACGCAGTATTTT,CATSRDFGGGSTDTQYF
few,TRBJ1-2,.,TRBV29-1,13,TGCAGCGTTGCGGGCAGAGCTAACTATGGCTACACCTTC,CSVAGRANYGYTF
many,TRBJ2-7,TRBD1,TRBV29-1,12,TGCAGCGCCCGGACAGGGTTGAGAGAGCAGTACTTC,CSARTGLREQYF
few,TRBJ2-3,TRBD1,TRBV6-1,14,TGTGCCAGCAGTAAGGACAGGTTAGGAGATACGCAGTATTTT,CASSKDRLGDTQYF
few,TRBJ2-5,TRBD2,TRBV5-1,15,TGCGCCAGCTTTGCGGGCGGGGGGGTCCAAGAGACCCAGTACTTC,CASFAGGGVQETQYF
few,TRBJ2-1,.,TRBV7-2,12,TGTGCCAGCAGCTTATACGTTAATGAGCAGTTCTTC,CASSLYVNEQFF
few,TRBJ1-1,TRBD1,TRBV12-3/TRBV12-4,15,TGTGCCAGCAGTTTGAACCCGGGACAGGGGGGTGAAGCTTTCTTT,CASSLNPGQGGEAFF
.,TRBJ1-6,.,TRBV20-1,14,TGCAGTGCTAGAGATGGGGACCGCGATTCACCCCTCCACTTT,CSARDGDRDSPLHF
many,TRBJ2-4,.,TRBV7-2,14,TGTGCCAGCAGCTCCCCAGGGGCCAAAAACATTCAGTACTTC,CASSSPGAKNIQYF
.,TRBJ2-5,TRBD1,TRBV5-1,15,TGCGCCAGCAGCTTGGTCACAGGGGTGGTAGAGACCCAGTACTTC,CASSLVTGVVETQYF
few,TRBJ2-7,.,TRBV5-1,14,TGCGCCAGCAGCTTCCAAAGTTTGCTGGACGAGCAGTACTTC,CASSFQSLLDEQYF
few,TRBJ1-1,TRBD1,TRBV5-1,13,TGCGCCAGCAGCTCGGGAGACAGGGGAGAAGCTTTCTTT,CASSSGDRGEAFF
.,TRBJ1-2,TRBD1,TRBV7-2,15,TGTGCCAGCAGCCCGGGACAGAGCAAATTCTATGGCTACACCTTC,CASSPGQSKFYGYTF
few,TRBJ2-1,TRBD1,TRBV7-6,15,TGTGCCAGCAGCTCCCCGGGACAGCAAACCAATGAGCAGTTCTTC,CASSSPGQQTNEQFF
few,TRBJ1-5,.,TRBV12-3/TRBV12-4,13,TGTGCCAGCAACAGGCAGGGAGGTCAGCCCCAGCATTTT,CASNRQGGQPQHF
many,TRBJ2-7,TRBD2,TRBV6-1,15,TGTGCCAGCAGTAAAACCTTACTAGCGACCCACGAGCAGTACTTC,CASSKTLLATHEQYF
.,TRBJ2-3,.,TRBV21-1,17,TGTGCCAGCAGCAGATTACAACAGGGGATCAGCACAGATACGCAGTATTTT,CASSRLQQGISTDTQYF
few,TRBJ1-3,TRBD1,TRBV13,18,TGTGCCAGCAGCCCTCGATACCGACAGGGGGCAAGGGGAAACACCATATATTTT,CASSPRYRQGARGNTIYF
.,TRBJ2-3,.,TRBV10-2,15,TGCGCCAGCAGTCCCCGCGGGGTCCCGGGAGATACGCAGTATTTT,CASSPRGVPGDTQYF
.,TRBJ2-7,TRBD2,TRBV4-2,16,TGTGCCAGCAGCTCCGGGACTAGCGGTAGAGGCCTCGAGCAGTACTTC,CASSSGTSGRGLEQYF
once,TRBJ2-3,TRBD1,TRBV14,18,TGTGCCAGCAGCCAAGATCAGCCACCCGGTCAGGGGGAAGATACGCAGTATTTT,CASSQDQPPGQGEDTQYF